This T cell receptor beta chain was recovered during a study of blood T cell repertoires in COVID-19. Participants were placed into cohorts based on the clinical history they reported. V shed 0 bases and J shed 0 bases, with 10 bases lying between them. The length of the CDR3 is 16 residues. CDR1 is SGHDN and CDR2 is FVKESK in the germline V gene. Profiled with immunoSEQ multiplex PCR; TCRdb holds only in-frame clones, not every one. The top ten clones hold around 1.1% of a sample with 250,000 to 350,000 clones, 80% to 95% of them seen once. The chain carries TRBV14 and TRBJ2-3; D remains ambiguous. Input material: PBMCs or T cells enriched from blood (not recorded which). This receptor was identified in a woman aged 25 to 39 who had recovered from COVID-19. The CDR3 region is CASSQDITASTDTQYF. The CDR3 bases are TGTGCCAGCAGCCAAGATATTACAGCTAGCACAGATACGCAGTATTTT.